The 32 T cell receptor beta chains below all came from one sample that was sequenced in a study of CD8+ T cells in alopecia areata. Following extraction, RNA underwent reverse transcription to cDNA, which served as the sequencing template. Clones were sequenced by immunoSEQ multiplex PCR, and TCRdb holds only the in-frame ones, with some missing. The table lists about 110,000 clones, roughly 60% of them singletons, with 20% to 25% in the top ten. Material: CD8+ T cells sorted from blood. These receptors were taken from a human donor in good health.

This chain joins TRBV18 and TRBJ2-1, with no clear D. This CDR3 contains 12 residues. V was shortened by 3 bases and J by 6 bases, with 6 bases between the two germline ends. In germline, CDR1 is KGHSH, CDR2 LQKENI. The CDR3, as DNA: TGTGCCAGCTCACCCGTGGGCAATGAGCAGTTCTTC. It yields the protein CASSPVGNEQFF.

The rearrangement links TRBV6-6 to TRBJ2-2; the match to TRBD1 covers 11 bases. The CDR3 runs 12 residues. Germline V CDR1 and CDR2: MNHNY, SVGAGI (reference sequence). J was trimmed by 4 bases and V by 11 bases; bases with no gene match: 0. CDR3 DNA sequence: TGTGCCGGACAGGGGGCCACCGGGGAGCTGTTTTTT. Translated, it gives CAGQGATGELFF.

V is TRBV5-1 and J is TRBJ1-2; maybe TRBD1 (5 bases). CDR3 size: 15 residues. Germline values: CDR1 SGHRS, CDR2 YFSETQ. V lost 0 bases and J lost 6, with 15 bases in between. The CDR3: CASSLVGGEEDGYTF. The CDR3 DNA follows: TGCGCCAGCAGCTTGGTCGGAGGGGAGGAGGATGGCTACACCTTC.

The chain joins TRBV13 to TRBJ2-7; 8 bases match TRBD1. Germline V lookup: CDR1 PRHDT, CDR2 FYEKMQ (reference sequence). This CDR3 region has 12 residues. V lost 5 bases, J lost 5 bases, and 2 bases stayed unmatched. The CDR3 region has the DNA TGTGCCAGCAGCAAGGACAGGGACGAGCAGTACTTC. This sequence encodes CASSKDRDEQYF.

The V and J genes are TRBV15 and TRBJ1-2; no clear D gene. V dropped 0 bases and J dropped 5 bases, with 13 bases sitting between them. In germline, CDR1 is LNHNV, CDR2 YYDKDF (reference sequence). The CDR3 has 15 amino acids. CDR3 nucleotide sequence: TGTGCCACCAGCAGAGAACGCACTGCCGGGTATGGCTACACCTTC. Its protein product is CATSRERTAGYGYTF.

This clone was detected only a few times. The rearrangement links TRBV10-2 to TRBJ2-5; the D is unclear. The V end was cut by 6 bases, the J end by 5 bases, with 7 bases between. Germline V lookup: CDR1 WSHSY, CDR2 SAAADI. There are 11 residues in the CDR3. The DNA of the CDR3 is TGCGCCAGCAGGTTCCGGGAGACCCAGTACTTC. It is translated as CASRFRETQYF.

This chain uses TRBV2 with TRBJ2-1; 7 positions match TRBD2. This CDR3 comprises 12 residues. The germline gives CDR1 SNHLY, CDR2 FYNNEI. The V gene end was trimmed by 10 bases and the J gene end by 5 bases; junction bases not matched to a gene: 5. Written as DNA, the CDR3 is TGTGCCAACCTCGGGACTAACAATGAGCAGTTCTTC. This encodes CANLGTNNEQFF. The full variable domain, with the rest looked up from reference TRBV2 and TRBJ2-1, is EPEVTQTPSHQVTQMGQEVILRCVPISNHLYFYWYRQILGQKVEFLVSFYNNEISEKSEIFDDQFSVERPDGSNFTLKIRSTKLEDSAMYFCANLGTNNEQFFGPGTRLTVL.

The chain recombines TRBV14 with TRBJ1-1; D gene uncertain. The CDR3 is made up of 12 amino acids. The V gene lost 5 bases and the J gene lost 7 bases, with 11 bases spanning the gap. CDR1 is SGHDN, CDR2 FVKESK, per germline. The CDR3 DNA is TGTGCCAGCAGCGATTACAGACTTGAAGCTTTCTTT. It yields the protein CASSDYRLEAFF.

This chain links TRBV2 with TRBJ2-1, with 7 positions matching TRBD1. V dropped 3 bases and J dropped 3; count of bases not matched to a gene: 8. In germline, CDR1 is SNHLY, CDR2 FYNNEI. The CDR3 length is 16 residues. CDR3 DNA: TGTGCCAGCAGTGATCTTGACAGGGTTGACTACAATGAGCAGTTCTTC. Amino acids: CASSDLDRVDYNEQFF.

The CDR3: CASSRTGTGLGYTF. CDR3 nucleotides: TGCGCCAGCAGCCGAACCGGGACAGGGCTTGGCTACACCTTC. The chain carries TRBV4-3 and TRBJ1-2; TRBD1 agrees at 9 bases. Looked up from germline, CDR1 is LGHNA and CDR2 is YSLEER. This CDR3 contains 14 residues. V was clipped by 4 bases and J by 7 bases; unmatched bases: 7.

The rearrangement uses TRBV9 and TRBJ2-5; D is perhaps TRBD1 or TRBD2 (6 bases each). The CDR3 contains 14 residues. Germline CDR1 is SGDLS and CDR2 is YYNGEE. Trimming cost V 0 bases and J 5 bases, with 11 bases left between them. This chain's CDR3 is CASSVAGAGETQYF. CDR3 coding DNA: TGTGCCAGCAGCGTAGCGGGGGCGGGGGAGACCCAGTACTTC. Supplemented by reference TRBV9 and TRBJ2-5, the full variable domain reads DSGVTQTPKHLITATGQRVTLRCSPRSGDLSVYWYQQSLDQGLQFLIQYYNGEERAKGNILERFSAQQFPDLHSELNLSSLELGDSALYFCASSVAGAGETQYFGPGTRLLVL.

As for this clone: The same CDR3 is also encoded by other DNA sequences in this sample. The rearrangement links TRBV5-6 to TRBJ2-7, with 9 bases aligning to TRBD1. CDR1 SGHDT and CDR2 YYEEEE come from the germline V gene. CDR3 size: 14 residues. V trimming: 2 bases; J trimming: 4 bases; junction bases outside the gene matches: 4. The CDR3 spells CASSFGTGSYEQYF. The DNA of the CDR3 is TGTGCCAGCAGCTTCGGGACAGGGTCTTACGAGCAGTACTTC. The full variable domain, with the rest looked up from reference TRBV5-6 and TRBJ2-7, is DAGVTQSPTHLIKTRGQQVTLRCSPKSGHDTVSWYQQALGQGPQFIFQYYEEEERQRGNFPDRFSGHQFPNYSSELNVNALLLGDSALYLCASSFGTGSYEQYFGPGTRLTVT.

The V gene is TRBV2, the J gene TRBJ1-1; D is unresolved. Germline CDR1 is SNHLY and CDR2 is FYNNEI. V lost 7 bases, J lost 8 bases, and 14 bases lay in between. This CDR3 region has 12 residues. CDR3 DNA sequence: TGTGCCAGCAAGGTTGGTGGCAGGGAAGCTTTCTTT. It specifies CASKVGGREAFF.

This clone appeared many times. CDR3 sequence: CASSIGNSPLHF. The CDR3 DNA sequence: TGTGCCAGTAGTATCGGTAATTCACCCCTCCACTTT. V gene TRBV19 combines with J gene TRBJ1-6; no firm D call. The CDR3 has 12 amino acids. The V end lost 3 bases, the J end lost 6 bases, and 3 bases lay between the germline ends. The V gene's germline CDR1 is LNHDA and CDR2 SQIVND (reference sequence).

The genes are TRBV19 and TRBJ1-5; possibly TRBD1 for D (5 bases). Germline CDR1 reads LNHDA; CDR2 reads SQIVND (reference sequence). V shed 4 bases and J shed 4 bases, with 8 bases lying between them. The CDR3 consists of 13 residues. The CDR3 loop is CASSRGENQPQHF. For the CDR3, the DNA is TGTGCCAGTAGTAGGGGGGAAAATCAGCCCCAGCATTTT.

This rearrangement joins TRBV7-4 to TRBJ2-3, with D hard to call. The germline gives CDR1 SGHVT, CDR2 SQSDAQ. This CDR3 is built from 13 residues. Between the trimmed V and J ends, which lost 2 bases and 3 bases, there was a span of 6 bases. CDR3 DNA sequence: TGTGCCAGCAGCTTATCGAGTACAGATACGCAGTATTTT. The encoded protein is CASSLSSTDTQYF.

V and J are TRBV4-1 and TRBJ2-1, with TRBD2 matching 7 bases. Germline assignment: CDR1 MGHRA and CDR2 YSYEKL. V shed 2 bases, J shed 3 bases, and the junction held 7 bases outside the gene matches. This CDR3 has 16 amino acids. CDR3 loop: CASSQNPPGGYNEQFF. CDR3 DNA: TGCGCCAGCAGCCAAAATCCCCCGGGGGGCTACAATGAGCAGTTCTTC.

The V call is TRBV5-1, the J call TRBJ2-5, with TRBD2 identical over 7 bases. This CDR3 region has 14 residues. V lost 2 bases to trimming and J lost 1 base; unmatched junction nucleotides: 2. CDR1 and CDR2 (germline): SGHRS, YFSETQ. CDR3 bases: TGCGCCAGCAGCTTAGCGGGGCGCCAAGAGACCCAGTACTTC. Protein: CASSLAGRQETQYF.

In DNA, the CDR3 is TGTGCCAGCAGCTTACGCGGTGCGGGGGGGCTTGCTGAGCAGTTCTTC. Protein: CASSLRGAGGLAEQFF. The rearrangement joins TRBV7-2 to TRBJ2-1, with 9 bases aligning to TRBD2. Germline V lookup: CDR1 SGHTA, CDR2 FQGNSA. There are 16 residues in the CDR3. V lost 2 bases and J lost 9; bases outside the gene matches: 11.

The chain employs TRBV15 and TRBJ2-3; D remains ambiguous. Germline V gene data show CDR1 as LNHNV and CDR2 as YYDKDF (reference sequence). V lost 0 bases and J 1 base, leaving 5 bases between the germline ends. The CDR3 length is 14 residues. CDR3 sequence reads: CATSRDLGTDTQYF. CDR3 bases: TGTGCCACCAGCAGAGACTTAGGCACAGATACGCAGTATTTT. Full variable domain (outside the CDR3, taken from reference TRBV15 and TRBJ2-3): DAMVIQNPRYQVTQFGKPVTLSCSQTLNHNVMYWYQQKSSQAPKLLFHYYDKDFNNEADTPDNFQSRRPNTSFCFLDIRSPGLGDTAMYLCATSRDLGTDTQYFGPGTRLTVL.

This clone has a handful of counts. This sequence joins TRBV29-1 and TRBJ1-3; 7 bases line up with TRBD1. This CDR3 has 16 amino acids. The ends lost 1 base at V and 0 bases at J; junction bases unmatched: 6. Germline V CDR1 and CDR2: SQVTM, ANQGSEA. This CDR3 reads CSVEGLTGSSGNTIYF. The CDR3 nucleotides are TGCAGCGTTGAAGGATTGACAGGGAGCTCTGGAAACACCATATATTTT. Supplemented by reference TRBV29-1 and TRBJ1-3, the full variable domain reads SAVISQKPSRDICQRGTSLTIQCQVDSQVTMMFWYRQQPGQSLTLIATANQGSEATYESGFVIDKFPISRPNLTFSTLTVSNMSPEDSSIYLCSVEGLTGSSGNTIYFGEGSWLTVV.

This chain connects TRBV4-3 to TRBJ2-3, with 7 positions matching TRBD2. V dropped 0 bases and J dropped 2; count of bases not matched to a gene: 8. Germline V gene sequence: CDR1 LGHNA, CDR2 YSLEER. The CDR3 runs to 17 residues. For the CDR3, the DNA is TGCGCCAGCAGCCAAGAGGGAGGGGCATTTGACACAGATACGCAGTATTTT. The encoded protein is CASSQEGGAFDTDTQYF.

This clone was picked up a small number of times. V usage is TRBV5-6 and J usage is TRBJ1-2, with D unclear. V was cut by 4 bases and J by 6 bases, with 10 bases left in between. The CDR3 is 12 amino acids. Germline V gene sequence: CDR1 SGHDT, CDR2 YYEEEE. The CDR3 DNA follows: TGTGCCAGCAGCCTCCGGCTCCATGGCTACACCTTC. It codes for CASSLRLHGYTF.

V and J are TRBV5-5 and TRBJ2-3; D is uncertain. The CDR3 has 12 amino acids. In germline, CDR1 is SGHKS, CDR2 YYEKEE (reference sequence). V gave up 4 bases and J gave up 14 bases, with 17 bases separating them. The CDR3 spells CASSLRSDVLYF. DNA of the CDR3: TGTGCCAGCAGCCTTCGGTCGGATGTCCTGTATTTT. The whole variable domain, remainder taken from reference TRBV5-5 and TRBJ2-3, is DAGVTQSPTHLIKTRGQQVTLRCSPISGHKSVSWYQQVLGQGPQFIFQYYEKEERGRGNFPDRFSARQFPNYSSELNVNALLLGDSALYLCASSLRSDVLYFGPGTRLTVL.

In DNA, the CDR3 is TGCGCCAGCAGCTACAAATCCGGGACAGGGGGAACTGAAGCTTTCTTT. This translates into CASSYKSGTGGTEAFF. V usage is TRBV4-1 and J usage is TRBJ1-1; 11 bases agree with TRBD1. The junction had 10 bases not matched to a gene; V was cut back by 5 bases and J by 5 bases. Germline values: CDR1 MGHRA, CDR2 YSYEKL. This CDR3 is 16 amino acids long.

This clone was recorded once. The CDR3 reads CASSVGDGTVFGYTF. The CDR3 region has the DNA TGTGCCAGCAGCGTAGGTGATGGGACAGTATTCGGCTACACCTTC. The chain combines TRBV9 with TRBJ1-2; 7 nucleotides match TRBD1. The CDR3 contains 15 residues. Germline-derived CDR1 and CDR2 are SGDLS and YYNGEE. The ends lost 0 bases at V and 8 bases at J; junction bases unmatched: 10.

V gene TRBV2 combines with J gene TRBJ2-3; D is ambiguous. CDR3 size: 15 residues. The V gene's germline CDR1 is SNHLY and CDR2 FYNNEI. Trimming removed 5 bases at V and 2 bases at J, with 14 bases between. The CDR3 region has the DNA TGTGCCAGCAGTTTCACCGAAAGTAACACAGATACGCAGTATTTT. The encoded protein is CASSFTESNTDTQYF.

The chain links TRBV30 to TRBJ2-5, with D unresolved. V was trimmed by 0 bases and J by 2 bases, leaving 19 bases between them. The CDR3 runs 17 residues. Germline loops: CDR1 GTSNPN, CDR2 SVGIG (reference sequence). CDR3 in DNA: TGTGCCTGGAGTGTACCGTATTGGGAATTGGGGCAAGAGACCCAGTACTTC. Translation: CAWSVPYWELGQETQYF.

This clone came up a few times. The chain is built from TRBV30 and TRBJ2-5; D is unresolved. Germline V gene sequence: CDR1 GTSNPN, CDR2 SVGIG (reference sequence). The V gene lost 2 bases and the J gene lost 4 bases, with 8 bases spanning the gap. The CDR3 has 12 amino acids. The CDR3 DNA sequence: TGTGCCTGGAGTTCGACGGGAGAGACCCAGTACTTC. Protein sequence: CAWSSTGETQYF.

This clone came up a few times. CDR3 amino acids: CASSKGRPGSNPHEQYF. The CDR3 nucleotides are TGTGCCAGCAGCAAAGGGCGACCGGGATCGAATCCCCACGAGCAGTACTTC. The chain carries TRBV21-1 and TRBJ2-7; the DNA was not compared with TRBD2, the D call given in the table. TRBV21-1 is annotated as a pseudogene. The CDR3 totals 17 residues.

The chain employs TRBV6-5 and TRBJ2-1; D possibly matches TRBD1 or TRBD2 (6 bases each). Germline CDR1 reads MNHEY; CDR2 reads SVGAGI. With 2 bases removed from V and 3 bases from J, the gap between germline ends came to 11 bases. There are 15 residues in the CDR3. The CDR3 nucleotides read TGTGCCAGCAGTTACGTCGGGGGCCTCTACAATGAGCAGTTCTTC. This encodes CASSYVGGLYNEQFF.

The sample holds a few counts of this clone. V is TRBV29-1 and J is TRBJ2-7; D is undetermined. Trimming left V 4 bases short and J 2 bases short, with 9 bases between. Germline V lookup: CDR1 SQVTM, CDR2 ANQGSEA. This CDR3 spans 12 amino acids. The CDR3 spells CSVGPAPYEQYF. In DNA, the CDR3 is TGCAGCGTTGGGCCAGCACCCTACGAGCAGTACTTC.